This T cell receptor beta chain was profiled in a study of cytomegalovirus exposure and HLA in healthy donors. Broader study findings: The study designated 150 or so TCR beta chains cytomegalovirus-associated.

Of note for this clone: What it recognizes is unknown.

Data came from immunoSEQ multiplex PCR; TCRdb stores just in-frame clones and leaves some out. Among 55,000 to 70,000 clones, around 88% were seen once, and the ten largest hold over 1.5%. V shed 5 bases and J 2 bases; nucleotides not matched to a gene: 4. CDR3 length: 14 residues. The germline gives CDR1 SGHTA, CDR2 FQGNSA. The chain carries TRBV7-2 and TRBJ1-2, with 8 bases matching TRBD1. Sample: PBMCs. This receptor was taken from a woman aged 18-29 years in good health and CMV-seronegative. CDR3 sequence reads: CASSKTGVNYGYTF. DNA of the CDR3: TGTGCCAGCAGCAAGACAGGGGTCAACTATGGCTACACCTTC.